Listed here are 20 T cell receptor beta chains from one sample, sequenced in a study of T cells in Graves' hyperthyroidism and ophthalmopathy (dated by TCRdb to 2018 to 2020). The receptor library was made with multiplex PCR. Instrument used: Illumina HiSeq 2000. The TCR beta CDR3 regions were amplified from RNA transcripts. For the first round of RT-PCR on the TCR CDR3, the HTBI primer set was used together with the Qiagen OneStep RT-PCR kit. The public reads were run again by TCRdb, first through fastp at Q25 and then through MiXCR, and only productive beta chains were kept. All rows with the same CDR3 protein become a single entry with the most common DNA and genes. This sample gives some 460,000 distinct CDR3 sequences in total; around 14% of them show up just once. The top ten clonotypes cover roughly 13% of the sample. Source material: blood. The receptors shown here come from a woman younger than 30 with Graves' hyperthyroidism.

This clonotype was seen many times. The rearrangement joins TRBV3-1 to TRBJ2-5, with D uncertain. This CDR3 comprises 13 residues. Trimming cost V 3 bases and J 6 bases, with 11 bases left between them. From germline, CDR1 is LGHDT and CDR2 YNNKEL (reference sequence). CDR3 loop: CASSQEWGKTQYF. For the CDR3, the DNA is TGTGCCAGCAGCCAGGAATGGGGAAAGACCCAGTACTTC.

This clonotype was counted at least ten times. CDR3 region: CASSAQKGVNTEAFF. The CDR3 coding sequence is TGTGCCAGCAGTGCACAGAAAGGCGTGAACACTGAAGCTTTCTTT. The rearrangement links TRBV12-3 or TRBV12-4 to TRBJ1-1; D gene unclear. V was trimmed by 5 bases and J by 0 bases, leaving 13 bases between them. The CDR3 has 15 amino acids.

This clonotype was picked up many times. The genes are TRBV12-3 or TRBV12-4 and TRBJ1-1; D not resolved. This CDR3 region has 12 residues. The ends were cut back, 5 bases at V and 7 bases at J, with 11 bases in the middle. The CDR3 nucleotides are TGTGCCAGCAGTCACCCGGGGTTTGAAGCTTTCTTT. Protein sequence: CASSHPGFEAFF.

The rearrangement uses TRBV20-1 and TRBJ2-3, with TRBD1 matching 8 bases. J lost 10 bases, V lost 1 base, and 16 bases had no gene match. The length of the CDR3 is 16 residues. Germline CDR1 is DFQATT and CDR2 is SNEGSKA (reference sequence). CDR3 coding DNA: TGCAGTGCTAGAGTTACATTGGGACAGGCCTTGGTAGCGCAGTATTTT. Translating gives CSARVTLGQALVAQYF.

This clonotype has more than one count but fewer than ten. The chain combines TRBV25-1 with TRBJ2-5, with D uncertain. With 4 bases removed from V and 12 bases from J, the gap between germline ends came to 15 bases. Per the germline V gene, CDR1 is MGHDK and CDR2 is SYGVNS. This CDR3 comprises 12 residues. Here the CDR3 reads CASSARQGIEYF. CDR3 sequence (DNA): TGTGCCAGCAGTGCTCGGCAAGGGATAGAGTACTTC.

Ten or more counts support this clonotype. The chain couples TRBV6-1 to TRBJ2-7; the match to TRBD1 covers 7 bases. Per germline, CDR1 MNHNS and CDR2 SASEGT. The J segment lost 3 bases and the V segment lost 6 bases, leaving 8 bases of the junction unmatched. The CDR3 runs 14 residues. CDR3 nucleotide sequence: TGTGCCAGCAGGCCTCCGGGACAGATCTACGAGCAGTACTTC. Its protein product is CASRPPGQIYEQYF.

This clonotype has a count of ten or more. The genes are TRBV12-3 or TRBV12-4 and TRBJ2-7, with TRBD2 matching over 10 bases. The V gene end was trimmed by 5 bases and the J gene end by 6 bases; junction bases not matched to a gene: 10. This CDR3 contains 15 residues. This CDR3 reads CASSPQAGGPSEQYF. Here the CDR3 DNA reads TGTGCCAGCAGTCCTCAAGCGGGAGGGCCCTCCGAGCAGTACTTC.

This clonotype was counted at least ten times. The chain is built from TRBV28 and TRBJ1-5; D ambiguous. The CDR3 covers 14 residues. V dropped 3 bases and J dropped 9 bases, with 15 bases sitting between them. Germline CDR1 and CDR2: MDHEN and SYDVKM. CDR3 in amino acids: CASSFFGVEWPQHF. CDR3 DNA: TGTGCCAGCAGTTTCTTTGGGGTTGAGTGGCCCCAGCATTTT.

CDR3 residues: CASSPRTRNEKLFF. The CDR3 DNA is TGTGCCAGCAGTCCCCGGACTCGTAATGAAAAACTGTTTTTT. V usage is TRBV12-3 or TRBV12-4 and J usage is TRBJ1-4; D gene uncertain. V lost 5 bases to trimming and J lost 4 bases, with 11 bases between them. The length of the CDR3 is 14 residues.

This clonotype was seen a handful of times. V gene TRBV6-1 combines with J gene TRBJ2-1, with 13 bases aligning to TRBD2. CDR1 is MNHNS, CDR2 SASEGT, per germline. CDR3 length equals 15 residues. The V segment lost 6 bases and the J segment 8 bases; nucleotides outside the gene matches: 7. The chain's CDR3 is CASRILAGGPHEQFF. DNA of the CDR3: TGTGCCAGCAGAATACTAGCGGGAGGGCCCCATGAGCAGTTCTTC.

This chain connects TRBV27 to TRBJ2-2, with D perhaps being TRBD1 or TRBD2 (5 bases each). Per germline, CDR1 MNHEY and CDR2 SMNVEV (reference sequence). Between the trimmed V and J ends, which lost 4 bases and 6 bases, there was a span of 12 bases. The CDR3 consists of 14 residues. The CDR3 region is CASSYGAGSGELFF. In DNA, the CDR3 is TGTGCCAGCAGTTACGGGGCAGGGTCCGGGGAGCTGTTTTTT.

This clonotype has ten or more counts. The rearrangement links TRBV12-3 or TRBV12-4 to TRBJ2-3, with TRBD2 as a possible D gene (5 bases). Trimming took off 7 bases at V and 6 bases at J, with 20 bases between the two ends. The length of the CDR3 is 15 residues. The DNA for the CDR3 is TGTGCCAGCAAGGGAGTGGCTCCCAGGAGCGATACGCAGTATTTT. This encodes CASKGVAPRSDTQYF.

This clonotype came up many times. The chain carries TRBV20-1 and TRBJ2-1; 7 nucleotides match TRBD1. From germline, CDR1 is DFQATT and CDR2 SNEGSKA (reference sequence). The CDR3 consists of 14 residues. The CDR3 region has the DNA TGCAGCCTATTGCCGGGACAGAGCTACAATGAGCAGTTCTTC. Residues: CSLLPGQSYNEQFF.

This rearrangement joins TRBV4-1 to TRBJ2-5; D possibly corresponds to TRBD1 (6 bases). In germline, CDR1 is MGHRA, CDR2 YSYEKL. V lost 0 bases and J 2 bases, leaving 13 bases between the germline ends. The CDR3 totals 16 residues. CDR3 sequence reads: CASSQEPRTVQETQYF. The CDR3 coding sequence is TGCGCCAGCAGCCAAGAACCTCGGACAGTTCAAGAGACCCAGTACTTC.

This clonotype was seen at least ten times. CDR3 in amino acids: CASSDPYRDPGKVEQYF. The CDR3 DNA reads TGTGCCAGCAGCGACCCTTACCGGGATCCAGGAAAGGTCGAGCAGTACTTC. This chain links TRBV11-2 with TRBJ2-7; tentative D call: TRBD2 (5 bases). Germline assignment: CDR1 SGHAT and CDR2 FQNNGV. Between the trimmed V and J ends, which lost 5 bases and 6 bases, there was a span of 26 bases. This CDR3 comprises 17 residues.

The genes are TRBV6-1 and TRBJ1-1; D ambiguous. The germline gives CDR1 MNHNS, CDR2 SASEGT. The V gene lost 5 bases and the J gene lost 3 bases, with 13 bases spanning the gap. The CDR3 consists of 14 residues. The CDR3 DNA is TGTGCCAGCAGTCCCCCTCGGGCGTACACTGAAGCTTTCTTT. As protein: CASSPPRAYTEAFF.

This chain uses TRBV19 with TRBJ2-2, with 11 bases aligning to TRBD1. The CDR3 has 18 amino acids. V was pared by 0 bases and J by 7 bases, with 10 bases of the junction left unmatched. The V gene's germline CDR1 is LNHDA and CDR2 SQIVND (reference sequence). CDR3 coding DNA: TGTGCCAGTAGTATAGATCTACCCGGACAGGGGGCGAACGGGGAGCTGTTTTTT. Protein product: CASSIDLPGQGANGELFF.

This clonotype was detected a few times. The chain is built from TRBV6-2 or TRBV6-3 and TRBJ1-5; D is ambiguous. CDR1 MNHEY and CDR2 SVGEGT come from the germline V gene. Between the trimmed V and J ends, which lost 2 bases and 2 bases, there was a span of 19 bases. The CDR3 contains 18 residues. The CDR3 bases are TGTGCCAGCAGTTACGGGAGTCTCCCCGGGCTCGGCAATCAGCCCCAGCATTTT. It is translated as CASSYGSLPGLGNQPQHF.

This clonotype was counted a few times. The genes are TRBV7-3 and TRBJ2-1; 7 bases line up with TRBD2. The germline V gene has CDR1 SGHTA and CDR2 FQGTGA. The CDR3 runs 15 residues. The V segment lost 4 bases and the J segment 0 bases; nucleotides outside the gene matches: 3. The CDR3 reads CASSSKRGSYNEQFF. The CDR3 DNA reads TGTGCCAGCAGCTCCAAGCGGGGCTCCTACAATGAGCAGTTCTTC.

The table lists this clonotype with many counts. The chain combines TRBV6-5 with TRBJ2-7; 9 bases fit TRBD1. The V segment lost 0 bases and the J segment 1 base; nucleotides outside the gene matches: 1. This CDR3 is 15 amino acids long. Germline loops: CDR1 MNHEY, CDR2 SVGAGI. CDR3 in DNA: TGTGCCAGCAGTTACTCGGGGACAGGGTCCTACGAGCAGTACTTC. Protein: CASSYSGTGSYEQYF.